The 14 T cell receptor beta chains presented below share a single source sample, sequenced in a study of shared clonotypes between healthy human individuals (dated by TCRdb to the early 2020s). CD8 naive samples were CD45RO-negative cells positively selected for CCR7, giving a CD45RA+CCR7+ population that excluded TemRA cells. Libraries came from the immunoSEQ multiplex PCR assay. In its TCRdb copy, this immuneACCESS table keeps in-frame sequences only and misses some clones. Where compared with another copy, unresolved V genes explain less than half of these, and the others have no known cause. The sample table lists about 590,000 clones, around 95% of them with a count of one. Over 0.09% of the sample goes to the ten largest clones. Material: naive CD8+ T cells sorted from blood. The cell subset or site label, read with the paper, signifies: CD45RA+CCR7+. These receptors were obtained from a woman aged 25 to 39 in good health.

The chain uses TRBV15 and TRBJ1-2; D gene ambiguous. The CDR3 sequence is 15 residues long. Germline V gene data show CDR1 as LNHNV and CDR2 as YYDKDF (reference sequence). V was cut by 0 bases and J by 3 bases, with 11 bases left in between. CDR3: CATSRDMSVYYGYTF. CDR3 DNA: TGTGCCACCAGCAGAGATATGTCGGTCTACTATGGCTACACCTTC.

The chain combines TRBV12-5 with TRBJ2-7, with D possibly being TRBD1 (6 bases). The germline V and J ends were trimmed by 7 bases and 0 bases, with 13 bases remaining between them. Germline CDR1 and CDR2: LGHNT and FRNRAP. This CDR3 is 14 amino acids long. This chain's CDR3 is CASENRASSYEQYF. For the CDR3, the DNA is TGTGCTAGTGAAAACAGGGCGAGCTCCTACGAGCAGTACTTC.

The CDR3 loop is CASSFIQRGTEAFF. The CDR3 nucleotides are TGTGCCAGCAGTTTCATACAGCGGGGAACTGAAGCTTTCTTT. V usage is TRBV28 and J usage is TRBJ1-1; D not certain. The V gene's germline CDR1 is MDHEN and CDR2 SYDVKM. V was shortened by 3 bases and J by 5 bases, with 13 bases between the two germline ends. The CDR3 sequence is 14 residues long.

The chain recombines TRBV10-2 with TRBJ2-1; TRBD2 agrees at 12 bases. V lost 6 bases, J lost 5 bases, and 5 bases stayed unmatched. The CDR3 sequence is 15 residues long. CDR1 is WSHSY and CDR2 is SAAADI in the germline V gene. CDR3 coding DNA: TGCGCCAGCAGGGAGGCTAGCGGGAGGGACAATGAGCAGTTCTTC. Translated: CASREASGRDNEQFF.

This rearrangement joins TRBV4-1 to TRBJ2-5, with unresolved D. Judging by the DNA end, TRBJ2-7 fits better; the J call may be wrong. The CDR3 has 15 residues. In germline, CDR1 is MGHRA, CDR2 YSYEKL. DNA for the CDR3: TGCGCCAGCAGCCAAGATTGGCAGCGAACCTACGAGCAGTACTTC. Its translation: CASSQDWQRTYEQYF.

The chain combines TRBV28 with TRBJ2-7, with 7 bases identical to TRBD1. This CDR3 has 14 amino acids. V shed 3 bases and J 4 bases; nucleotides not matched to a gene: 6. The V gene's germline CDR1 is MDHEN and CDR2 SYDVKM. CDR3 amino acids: CASSFWDSGYEQYF. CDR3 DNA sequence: TGTGCCAGCAGTTTTTGGGACAGTGGGTACGAGCAGTACTTC. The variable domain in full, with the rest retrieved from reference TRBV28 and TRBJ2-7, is DVKVTQSSRYLVKRTGEKVFLECVQDMDHENMFWYRQDPGLGLRLIYFSYDVKMKEKGDIPEGYSVSREKKERFSLILESASTNQTSMYLCASSFWDSGYEQYFGPGTRLTVT.

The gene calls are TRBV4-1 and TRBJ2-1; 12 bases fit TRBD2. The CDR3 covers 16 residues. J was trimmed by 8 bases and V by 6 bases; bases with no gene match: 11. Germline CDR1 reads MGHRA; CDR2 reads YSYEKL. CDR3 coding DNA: TGCGCCAGCAGACCCAGGACTAGCGGGAACCAGGATGAGCAGTTCTTC. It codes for CASRPRTSGNQDEQFF.

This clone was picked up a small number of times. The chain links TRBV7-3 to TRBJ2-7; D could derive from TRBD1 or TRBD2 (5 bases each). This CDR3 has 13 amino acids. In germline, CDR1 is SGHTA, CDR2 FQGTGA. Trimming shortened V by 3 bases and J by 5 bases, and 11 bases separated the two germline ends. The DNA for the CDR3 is TGTGCCAGCAGCTTCGGCCAGGGACACGAGCAGTACTTC. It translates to CASSFGQGHEQYF.

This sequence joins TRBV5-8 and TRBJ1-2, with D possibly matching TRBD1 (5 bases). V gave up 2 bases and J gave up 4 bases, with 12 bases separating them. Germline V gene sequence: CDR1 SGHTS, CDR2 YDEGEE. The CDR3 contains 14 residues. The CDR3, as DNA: TGTGCCAGCAGCTTACTATCGGGGGGCTATGGCTACACCTTC. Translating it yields CASSLLSGGYGYTF.

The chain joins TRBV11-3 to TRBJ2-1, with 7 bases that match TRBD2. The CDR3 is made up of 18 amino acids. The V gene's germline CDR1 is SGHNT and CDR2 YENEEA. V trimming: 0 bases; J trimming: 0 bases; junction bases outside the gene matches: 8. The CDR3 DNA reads TGTGCCAGCAGCTTAGATGTCAAAGGGAGGGCCTCCTACAATGAGCAGTTCTTC. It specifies CASSLDVKGRASYNEQFF.

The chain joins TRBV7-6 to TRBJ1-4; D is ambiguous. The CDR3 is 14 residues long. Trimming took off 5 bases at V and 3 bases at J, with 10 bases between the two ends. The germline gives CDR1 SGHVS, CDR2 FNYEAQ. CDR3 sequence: CASSRHGSNEKLFF. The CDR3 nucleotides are TGTGCCAGCAGCCGCCATGGATCTAATGAAAAACTGTTTTTT.

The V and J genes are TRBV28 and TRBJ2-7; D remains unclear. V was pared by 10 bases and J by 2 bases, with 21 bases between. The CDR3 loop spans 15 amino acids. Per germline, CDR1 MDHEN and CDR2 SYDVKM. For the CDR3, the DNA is TGTGCCAACAGCGTAGGCCTCCTAACCGCCTACGAGCAGTACTTC. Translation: CANSVGLLTAYEQYF.

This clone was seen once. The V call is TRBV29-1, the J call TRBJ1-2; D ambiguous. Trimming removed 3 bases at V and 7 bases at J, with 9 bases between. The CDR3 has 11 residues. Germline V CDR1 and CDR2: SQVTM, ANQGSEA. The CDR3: CSVDIGLGYTF. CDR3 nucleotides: TGCAGCGTTGATATCGGGCTTGGCTACACCTTC.

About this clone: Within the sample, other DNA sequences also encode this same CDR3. In nucleotides, the CDR3 is TGTGCCAGCAGTTTCAGGTTGACCGGGGAGCTGTTTTTT. This gives the protein CASSFRLTGELFF. The chain combines TRBV28 with TRBJ2-2, with unresolved D. V was pared by 3 bases and J by 5 bases, with 7 bases between. The CDR3 runs to 13 residues. Per the germline V gene, CDR1 is MDHEN and CDR2 is SYDVKM.